This T cell receptor beta chain stems from a study of post-analysis software for immune sequencing data. General study findings and limits: Significantly decreased normalized Chao1 diversity was recorded for multiple sclerosis patients relative to controls. With TRBV5-6, TRBV5-1 and TRBV20-1 included, about five TRBV segments were more frequent in patients than in controls.

The CDR3 runs to 18 residues. Germline V gives CDR1 LNHNV, CDR2 YYDKDF (reference sequence). V shed 1 base and J 4 bases; nucleotides not matched to a gene: 13. Each TCR beta cDNA library carried unique molecular identifiers. The T cell input of roughly 1 to 11 million gave 400,000 to 500,000 cDNA molecules. TCRdb itself ran the PCR reads through MiXCR, one entry per CDR3 protein. The table shows about 540,000 distinct CDR3 sequences, with around 34% occurring only once. This clonotype was counted between two and nine times. What it recognizes is unknown. Sequenced: blood. V gene TRBV15 combines with J gene TRBJ2-7; 10 bases align to TRBD1. The receptor was derived from a girl aged 2 to 17 with multiple sclerosis. The CDR3, as DNA: TGTGCCACCAGCAGAGGGGCCTGGAGGACAGGGGGAACTTACGAGCAGTACTTC. Translation: CATSRGAWRTGGTYEQYF.